The 15 T cell receptor beta chains below all came from one sample that was sequenced in a study of shared clonotypes between healthy human individuals. Assay used: immunoSEQ multiplex PCR; TCRdb lists only in-frame clones, some missing. The data contain around 240,000 clones, about 69% of them singletons. Sequencing was done on a sample of memory CD4+ T cells sorted from blood. Indicated subset: CD45RA-negative fraction. These receptor sequences come from a man aged 30 to 39 in good health.

V gene TRBV15 combines with J gene TRBJ2-7; either TRBD1 or TRBD2 may supply D (5 bases each). Per the germline V gene, CDR1 is LNHNV and CDR2 is YYDKDF (reference sequence). The CDR3 has 14 amino acids. V lost 4 bases and J 3 bases, leaving 13 bases between the germline ends. The CDR3: CATSTRGAGYEQYF. The CDR3 nucleotides are TGTGCCACCAGCACCAGAGGGGCAGGCTACGAGCAGTACTTC.

J is TRBJ2-5 and V is TRBV18; D gene ambiguous. The CDR3 has 14 residues. Looked up from germline, CDR1 is KGHSH and CDR2 is LQKENI. V gave up 2 bases and J gave up 2 bases, with 9 bases separating them. The DNA for the CDR3 is TGTGCCAGCTCACCAATCCCCAGGCAAGAGACCCAGTACTTC. This sequence encodes CASSPIPRQETQYF.

This rearrangement joins TRBV11-3 to TRBJ2-2; D is possibly TRBD1 (5 bases). Germline V CDR1 and CDR2: SGHNT, YENEEA. The CDR3 is 17 amino acids. V lost 1 base and J 4 bases, leaving 16 bases between the germline ends. CDR3 residues: CASSLGGGGRATGELFF. CDR3 bases: TGTGCCAGCAGCTTAGGAGGTGGCGGCAGGGCCACCGGGGAGCTGTTTTTT.

The chain is built from TRBV19 and TRBJ2-7; D unresolved. Germline loops: CDR1 LNHDA, CDR2 SQIVND (reference sequence). CDR3 length: 14 residues. V was clipped by 1 base and J by 2 bases, with 9 bases between them. The CDR3 bases are TGTGCCAGTAGTATAGGATGGGGTACCTACGAGCAGTACTTC. Translated, it gives CASSIGWGTYEQYF.

The V call is TRBV13, the J call TRBJ2-3; 8 bases are shared with TRBD2. This CDR3 comprises 15 residues. The germline CDR1 and CDR2 sequences are PRHDT and FYEKMQ (reference sequence). V was clipped by 3 bases and J by 8 bases; unmatched bases: 10. CDR3 nucleotide sequence: TGTGCCAGCAGCTTCCAGAGCGGGAGAGTAGGTACGCAGTATTTT. This translates into CASSFQSGRVGTQYF.

The chain has TRBV29-1 and TRBJ2-7; TRBD1 agrees at 8 bases. There are 13 residues in the CDR3. The V and J ends lost 6 bases and 3 bases, in that order; junction bases with no gene match: 7. The germline V gene has CDR1 SQVTM and CDR2 ANQGSEA. As DNA, the CDR3 is TGCAGCGTAGAGACAGGGGTTGTCTACGAGCAGTACTTC. Its protein is CSVETGVVYEQYF.

About this clone itself: A much larger clone sits a single nucleotide away, making a read error possible. The CDR3 here is CASGTMQGETQYF. CDR3 sequence (DNA): TGTGCCAGCGGGACTATGCAAGGAGAGACCCAGTACTTC. The rearrangement uses TRBV7-9 and TRBJ2-5, with 7 bases lining up with TRBD2. Germline CDR1 and CDR2: SEHNR and FQNEAQ (reference sequence). Unmatched junction bases numbered 7, after V lost 8 bases and J lost 4 bases. The length of the CDR3 is 13 residues.

The V call is TRBV5-1, the J call TRBJ2-1; 9 bases align to TRBD1. This CDR3 has 15 amino acids. V gave up 1 base and J gave up 7 bases; unmatched junction bases: 6. The germline CDR1 and CDR2 sequences are SGHRS and YFSETQ. This CDR3 reads CASSLQQGARNEQFF. The CDR3 DNA reads as TGCGCCAGCAGCTTGCAACAGGGGGCGCGAAATGAGCAGTTCTTC.

This chain links TRBV6-1 with TRBJ1-5; D gene uncertain. V lost 5 bases and J 4 bases, leaving 3 bases between the germline ends. The CDR3 loop spans 11 amino acids. Germline loops: CDR1 MNHNS, CDR2 SASEGT. The CDR3 protein is CASSQNQPQHF. The CDR3 DNA reads TGTGCCAGCAGTCAAAATCAGCCCCAGCATTTT.

This clone has only a few counts. This chain joins TRBV11-1 and TRBJ2-3; the match to TRBD2 covers 12 bases. The CDR3 has 17 residues. J gave up 4 bases and V 3 bases, and 8 bases lay outside the gene matches. Germline loops: CDR1 SGHAT, CDR2 FQDESV (reference sequence). The CDR3 region is CASSFRLAGALADTQYF. For the CDR3, the DNA is TGTGCCAGCAGCTTCAGACTAGCGGGAGCTCTGGCAGATACGCAGTATTTT.

The gene calls are TRBV18 and TRBJ2-2; tentatively, D is TRBD1 (6 bases). This CDR3 contains 16 residues. The V end was cut by 2 bases, the J end by 1 base, with 11 bases between. Germline assignment: CDR1 KGHSH and CDR2 LQKENI. CDR3 coding DNA: TGTGCCAGCTCACCATTTACGACAGGGAACACCGGGGAGCTGTTTTTT. This encodes CASSPFTTGNTGELFF.

This chain uses TRBV5-6 with TRBJ2-3; 9 bases fit TRBD2. Germline V CDR1 and CDR2: SGHDT, YYEEEE. V trimming: 0 bases; J trimming: 2 bases; junction bases outside the gene matches: 13. The CDR3 totals 19 residues. The CDR3 loop reads CASSLGPPTSGPVTDTQYF. The CDR3 nucleotides are TGTGCCAGCAGCTTGGGGCCCCCAACTAGCGGGCCTGTCACAGATACGCAGTATTTT.

V usage is TRBV7-9 and J usage is TRBJ1-1; D is unresolved. With 6 bases removed from V and 1 base from J, the gap between germline ends came to 15 bases. Germline CDR1 is SEHNR and CDR2 is FQNEAQ (reference sequence). The CDR3 covers 15 residues. In DNA, the CDR3 is TGTGCCAGCAGTCCGGTGGGCAGGTCGAACACTGAAGCTTTCTTT. Residues: CASSPVGRSNTEAFF.

The chain recombines TRBV2 with TRBJ2-7, with unresolved D. Germline-derived CDR1 and CDR2 are SNHLY and FYNNEI. V was pared by 7 bases and J by 7 bases, with 17 bases between. The CDR3 spans 13 residues. The CDR3 DNA reads as TGTGCCAGCACGGGCCAGGTCTTCGGGGAGCAGTACTTC. This encodes CASTGQVFGEQYF.

The sample holds a few counts of this clone. In DNA, the CDR3 is TGTGCCAGCCAAGTCCGGGACAGGGCCTACGAGCAGTACTTC. Residues: CASQVRDRAYEQYF. The chain employs TRBV28 and TRBJ2-7; 9 bases fit TRBD1. The germline V gene has CDR1 MDHEN and CDR2 SYDVKM. The V gene end was trimmed by 8 bases and the J gene end by 2 bases; junction bases not matched to a gene: 7. The CDR3 spans 14 residues.